These T cell receptor beta chains were read from a single sample in a study of cytotoxic CD8 clonotypes in ibrutinib-treated CLL. Sequenced by immunoSEQ multiplex PCR; TCRdb stores in-frame clones only, minus some. The table shows around 52,000 clones, with roughly three fifths occurring only once. The sample consisted of PBMCs, taken after 24 months of ibrutinib treatment. The receptors were sampled from a human donor with chronic lymphocytic leukemia. Both conserved end residues are part of each CDR3. Fields, in order: D gene, V gene, J gene, clone size, CDR3 protein, CDR3 DNA. D genes are given only for firm matches. Only part of the rows carry a size: once, few, many, or a class if the clone is expanded.

D: -; V: TRBV5-1; J: TRBJ2-3; size: -; CDR3: CASSPWAFNTDTQYF; DNA: TGCGCCAGCAGCCCATGGGCCTTCAACACAGATACGCAGTATTTT
D: -; V: TRBV11-2; J: TRBJ2-5; size: few; CDR3: CASSLNSGETQYF; DNA: TGTGCCAGCAGCTTAAATAGCGGAGAGACCCAGTACTTC
D: TRBD1; V: TRBV6-5; J: TRBJ1-3; size: -; CDR3: CASRDRTGSGNTIYF; DNA: TGTGCCAGCAGAGATAGGACAGGCTCTGGAAACACCATATATTTT
D: -; V: TRBV20-1; J: TRBJ2-7; size: many; CDR3: CSAGSVEQYF; DNA: TGCAGTGCTGGATCCGTTGAGCAGTACTTC
D: -; V: TRBV5-4; J: TRBJ2-2; size: few; CDR3: CASSLVQAGELFF; DNA: TGTGCCAGCAGCTTGGTTCAGGCCGGGGAGCTGTTTTTT
D: -; V: TRBV14; J: TRBJ2-5; size: once; CDR3: CASSQRNRETQYF; DNA: TGTGCCAGCAGCCAGAGGAATCGAGAGACCCAGTACTTC
D: -; V: TRBV14; J: TRBJ2-7; size: -; CDR3: CASSHPGTSTRNEQYF; DNA: TGTGCCAGCAGCCACCCCGGGACTTCGACGAGGAACGAGCAGTACTTC
D: TRBD1; V: TRBV28; J: TRBJ1-2; size: -; CDR3: CASSLSGQGVDGYTF; DNA: TGTGCCAGCAGTTTATCCGGACAGGGGGTGGATGGCTACACCTTC
D: -; V: TRBV18; J: TRBJ1-2; size: -; CDR3: CASLGEQGDYGYTF; DNA: TGTGCCAGCTTGGGAGAACAGGGAGACTATGGCTACACCTTC
D: -; V: TRBV16; J: TRBJ1-2; size: few; CDR3: CASSQRWQAGNYGYTF; DNA: TGTGCCAGCAGCCAAAGGTGGCAGGCAGGGAACTATGGCTACACCTTC
D: -; V: TRBV5-1; J: TRBJ2-2; size: few; CDR3: CASSLTFDTGELFF; DNA: TGCGCCAGCAGCTTGACCTTCGACACCGGGGAGCTGTTTTTT
D: -; V: TRBV13; J: TRBJ2-5; size: -; CDR3: CASSLKAEETQYF; DNA: TGTGCCAGCAGCTTGAAGGCCGAAGAGACCCAGTACTTC
D: -; V: TRBV7-6; J: TRBJ2-7; size: -; CDR3: CASSLAGVGPSEQYF; DNA: TGTGCCAGCAGCTTGGCCGGAGTTGGTCCCTCCGAGCAGTACTTC
D: -; V: TRBV28; J: TRBJ1-2; size: few; CDR3: CASISLASNYGYTF; DNA: TGTGCCAGCATCTCATTAGCTTCTAACTATGGCTACACCTTC
D: -; V: TRBV2; J: TRBJ1-6; size: -; CDR3: CASSEQTVGGSPLHF; DNA: TGTGCCAGCAGTGAACAGACAGTTGGGGGTTCACCCCTCCACTTT
D: TRBD2; V: TRBV4-1; J: TRBJ2-5; size: -; CDR3: CASSQHERGAKETQYF; DNA: TGCGCCAGCAGCCAACACGAGCGGGGGGCTAAGGAGACCCAGTACTTC
D: -; V: TRBV6-5; J: TRBJ2-5; size: -; CDR3: CASSHRKETQYF; DNA: TGTGCCAGCAGCCACCGTAAAGAGACCCAGTACTTC
D: -; V: TRBV19; J: TRBJ1-2; size: -; CDR3: CASSITILRGYTF; DNA: TGTGCCAGTAGTATTACGATCCTGCGTGGCTACACCTTC
D: TRBD2; V: TRBV6-1; J: TRBJ2-1; size: few; CDR3: CASSGGGNEQFF; DNA: TGTGCCAGCAGTGGGGGGGGGAATGAGCAGTTCTTC
D: -; V: TRBV6-1; J: TRBJ1-2; size: -; CDR3: CASSNRGAESNGYTF; DNA: TGTGCCAGCAGCAACCGGGGGGCTGAAAGTAATGGCTACACCTTC
D: -; V: TRBV6-5; J: TRBJ2-1; size: -; CDR3: CASSSLGEQFF; DNA: TGTGCCAGCAGTTCGCTCGGCGAGCAGTTCTTC
D: -; V: TRBV4-1; J: TRBJ2-2; size: once; CDR3: CASSHQRLNTGELFF; DNA: TGCGCCAGCAGCCACCAGCGTCTTAACACCGGGGAGCTGTTTTTT
D: -; V: TRBV5-6; J: TRBJ2-7; size: few; CDR3: CASSFGDSRYEQYF; DNA: TGTGCCAGCAGCTTTGGTGACAGCCGCTACGAGCAGTACTTC
D: -; V: TRBV5-6; J: TRBJ2-7; size: many; CDR3: CASSERGRKGYEQYF; DNA: TGTGCCAGCAGCGAGAGGGGCAGGAAGGGATACGAGCAGTACTTC
D: -; V: TRBV27; J: TRBJ2-1; size: few; CDR3: CASSLRALNFGEQFF; DNA: TGTGCCAGCAGTTTACGGGCATTAAACTTTGGTGAGCAGTTCTTC